This T cell receptor beta chain was sequenced for a study of T cell repertoires in ileal Crohn's disease. About the study: Postoperative therapy was given to about half: roughly 11 thiopurines, roughly 18 anti-TNF agents.

TCRdb's copy holds only in-frame clones and misses some; the assay was immunoSEQ multiplex PCR. The sample lists fewer than 5,000 clones, around 80% occurring once. The J segment lost 8 bases and the V segment lost 5 bases, leaving 12 bases of the junction unmatched. Germline lookup yields CDR1 PRHDT and CDR2 FYEKMQ (reference sequence). The CDR3 consists of 16 residues. This clone was observed a single time. The rearrangement uses TRBV13 and TRBJ1-5; 10 positions match TRBD1. Sequencing used ileal tissue. The source of this sequence is an adult with Crohn's disease. The CDR3 DNA reads as TGTGCCAGCAGCAATGGACAGGGGGGGATCGGGGAGCCCCAGCATTTT. Translation: CASSNGQGGIGEPQHF.